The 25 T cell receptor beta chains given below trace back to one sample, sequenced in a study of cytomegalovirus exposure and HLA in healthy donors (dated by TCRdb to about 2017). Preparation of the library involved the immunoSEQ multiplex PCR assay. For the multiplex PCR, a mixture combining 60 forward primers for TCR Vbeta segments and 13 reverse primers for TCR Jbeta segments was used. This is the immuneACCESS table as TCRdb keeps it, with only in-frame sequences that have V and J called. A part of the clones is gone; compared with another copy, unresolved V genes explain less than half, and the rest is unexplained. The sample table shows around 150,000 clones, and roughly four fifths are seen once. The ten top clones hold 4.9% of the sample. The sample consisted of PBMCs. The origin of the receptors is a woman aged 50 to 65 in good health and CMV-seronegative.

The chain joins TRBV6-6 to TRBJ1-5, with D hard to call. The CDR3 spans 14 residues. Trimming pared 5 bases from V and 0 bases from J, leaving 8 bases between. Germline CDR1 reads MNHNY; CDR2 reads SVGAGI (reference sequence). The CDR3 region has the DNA TGTGCCAGCAGTGATACAGTTAGCAATCAGCCCCAGCATTTT. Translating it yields CASSDTVSNQPQHF.

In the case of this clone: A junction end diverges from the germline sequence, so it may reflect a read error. CDR3 DNA: TGTGCCAGCAGTGGACCCCAGGGAAACAACGAGCAGTTCTTC. It translates to CASSGPQGNNEQFF. This chain uses TRBV28 with TRBJ2-1; TRBD1 is a possible D gene (5 bases). The CDR3 runs to 14 residues. Germline assignment: CDR1 MDHEN and CDR2 SYDVKM.

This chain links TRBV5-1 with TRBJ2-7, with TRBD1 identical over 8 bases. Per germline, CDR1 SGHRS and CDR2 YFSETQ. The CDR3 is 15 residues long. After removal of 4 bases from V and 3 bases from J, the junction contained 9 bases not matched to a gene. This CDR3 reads CASSGIGTGSYEQYF. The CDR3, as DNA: TGCGCCAGCAGCGGAATCGGGACAGGAAGCTACGAGCAGTACTTC.

CDR3 DNA sequence: TGCGCCAGCAGCTTGGCACAGGGGTGGGGTGAGCAGTACTTC. This gives the protein CASSLAQGWGEQYF. This chain uses TRBV5-1 with TRBJ2-7, with 7 bases fitting TRBD1. Unmatched junction bases numbered 7, after V lost 0 bases and J lost 7 bases. CDR1 and CDR2 (germline): SGHRS, YFSETQ. The CDR3 sequence is 14 residues long. The full variable domain, completed using reference TRBV5-1 and TRBJ2-7, is KAGVTQTPRYLIKTRGQQVTLSCSPISGHRSVSWYQQTPGQGLQFLFEYFSETQRNKGNFPGRFSGRQFSNSRSEMNVSTLELGDSALYLCASSLAQGWGEQYFGPGTRLTVT.

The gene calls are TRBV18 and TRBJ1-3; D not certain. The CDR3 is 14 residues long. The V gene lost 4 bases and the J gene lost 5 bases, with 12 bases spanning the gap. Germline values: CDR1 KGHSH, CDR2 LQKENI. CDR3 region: CASSQEGGRNTIYF. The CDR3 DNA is TGTGCCAGCTCACAAGAGGGAGGTCGAAACACCATATATTTT.

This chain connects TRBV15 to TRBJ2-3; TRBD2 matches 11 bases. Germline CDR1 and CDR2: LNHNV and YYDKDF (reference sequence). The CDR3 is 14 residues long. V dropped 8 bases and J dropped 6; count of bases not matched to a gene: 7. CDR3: CATLLAGGRDTQYF. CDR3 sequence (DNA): TGTGCCACCCTTTTAGCGGGGGGGCGGGATACGCAGTATTTT.

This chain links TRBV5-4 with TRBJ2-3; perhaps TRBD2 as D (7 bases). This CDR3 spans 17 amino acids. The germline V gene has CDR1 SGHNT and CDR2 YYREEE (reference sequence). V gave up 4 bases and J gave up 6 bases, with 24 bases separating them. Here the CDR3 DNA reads TGTGCCAGCAGCCTGGGCGGTGGGGGGGCCAATTTGGATACGCAGTATTTT. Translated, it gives CASSLGGGGANLDTQYF.

CDR3 loop: CASSKDRGMNTEAFF. DNA of the CDR3: TGTGCCAGCAGCAAGGACAGGGGCATGAACACTGAAGCTTTCTTT. The rearrangement joins TRBV9 to TRBJ1-1, with 9 bases aligning to TRBD1. V was clipped by 4 bases and J by 0 bases; unmatched bases: 4. Germline loops: CDR1 SGDLS, CDR2 YYNGEE. The CDR3 consists of 15 residues.

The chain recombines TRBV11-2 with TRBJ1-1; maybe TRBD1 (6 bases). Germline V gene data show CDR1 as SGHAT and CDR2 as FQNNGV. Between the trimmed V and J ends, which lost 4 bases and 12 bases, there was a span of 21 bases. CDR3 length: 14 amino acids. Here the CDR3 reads CASSSSRGSLLPFF. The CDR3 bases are TGTGCCAGCAGCTCGAGCAGGGGTTCGTTGTTGCCTTTCTTT.

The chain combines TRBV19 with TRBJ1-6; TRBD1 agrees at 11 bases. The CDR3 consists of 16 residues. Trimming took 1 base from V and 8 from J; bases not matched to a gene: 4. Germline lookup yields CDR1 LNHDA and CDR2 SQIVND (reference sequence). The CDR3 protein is CASSIGTGGWDSPLHF. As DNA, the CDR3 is TGTGCCAGTAGTATAGGGACAGGGGGCTGGGATTCACCCCTCCACTTT.

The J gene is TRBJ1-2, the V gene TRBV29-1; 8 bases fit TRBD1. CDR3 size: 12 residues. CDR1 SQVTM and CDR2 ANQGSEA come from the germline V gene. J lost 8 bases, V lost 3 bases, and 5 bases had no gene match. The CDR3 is CSVEGTGGGYTF. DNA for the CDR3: TGCAGCGTTGAGGGGACAGGTGGCGGCTACACCTTC.

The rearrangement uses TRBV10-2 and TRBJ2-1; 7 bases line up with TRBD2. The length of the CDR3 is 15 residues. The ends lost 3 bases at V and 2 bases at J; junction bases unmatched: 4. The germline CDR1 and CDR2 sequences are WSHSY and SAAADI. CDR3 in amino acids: CASSDSGLAYNEQFF. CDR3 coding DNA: TGCGCCAGCAGTGACTCCGGACTAGCCTACAATGAGCAGTTCTTC.

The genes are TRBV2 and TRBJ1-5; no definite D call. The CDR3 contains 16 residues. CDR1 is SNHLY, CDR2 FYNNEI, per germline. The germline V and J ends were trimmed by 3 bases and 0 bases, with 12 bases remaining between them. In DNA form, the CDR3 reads TGTGCCAGCAGTGAGGGCAGGCGATATAGCAATCAGCCCCAGCATTTT. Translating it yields CASSEGRRYSNQPQHF.

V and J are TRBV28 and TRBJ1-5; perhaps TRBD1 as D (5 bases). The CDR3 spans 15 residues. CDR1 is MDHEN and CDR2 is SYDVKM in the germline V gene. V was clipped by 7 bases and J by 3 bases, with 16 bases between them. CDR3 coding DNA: TGTGCCAGCACCCTAAGTAGGGGTTTCAATCAGCCCCAGCATTTT. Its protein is CASTLSRGFNQPQHF.

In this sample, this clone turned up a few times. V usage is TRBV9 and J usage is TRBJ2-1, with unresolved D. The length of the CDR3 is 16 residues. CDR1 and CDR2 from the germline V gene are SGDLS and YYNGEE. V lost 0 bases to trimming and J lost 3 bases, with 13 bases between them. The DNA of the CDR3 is TGTGCCAGCAGCGTAGAGTCCCAGGTGAGCTACAATGAGCAGTTCTTC. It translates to CASSVESQVSYNEQFF. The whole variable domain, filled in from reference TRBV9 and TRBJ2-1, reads DSGVTQTPKHLITATGQRVTLRCSPRSGDLSVYWYQQSLDQGLQFLIQYYNGEERAKGNILERFSAQQFPDLHSELNLSSLELGDSALYFCASSVESQVSYNEQFFGPGTRLTVL.

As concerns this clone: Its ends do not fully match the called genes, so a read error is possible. CDR3 nucleotides: TGTGCCAGCAGTTACCGGGACAAGGGGGACAATGAACAGTTCTTC. Its protein product is CASSYRDKGDNEQFF. This rearrangement joins TRBV6-5 to TRBJ2-1, with D possibly TRBD1 on 6 matching bases. The CDR3 is 15 amino acids. Germline V CDR1 and CDR2: MNHEY, SVGAGI.

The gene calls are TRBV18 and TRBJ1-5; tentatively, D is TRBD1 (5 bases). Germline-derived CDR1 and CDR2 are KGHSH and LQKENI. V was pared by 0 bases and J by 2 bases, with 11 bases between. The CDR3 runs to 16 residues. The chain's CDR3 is CASSPPSSRGNQPQHF. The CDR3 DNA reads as TGTGCCAGCTCACCACCAAGTTCCAGGGGCAATCAGCCCCAGCATTTT.

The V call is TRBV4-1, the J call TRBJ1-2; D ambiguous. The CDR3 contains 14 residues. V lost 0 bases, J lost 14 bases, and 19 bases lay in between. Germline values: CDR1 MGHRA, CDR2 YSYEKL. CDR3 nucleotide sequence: TGCGCCAGCAGCCAAGAAGAGGGCCGTTGGGGATCAACCTTC. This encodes CASSQEEGRWGSTF.

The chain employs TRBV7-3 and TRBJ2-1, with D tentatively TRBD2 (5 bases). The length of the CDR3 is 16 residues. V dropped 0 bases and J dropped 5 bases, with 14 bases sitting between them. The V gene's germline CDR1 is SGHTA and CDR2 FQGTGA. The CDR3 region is CASSLTPHGVNNEQFF. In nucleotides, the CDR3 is TGTGCCAGCAGCTTAACCCCCCACGGGGTCAACAATGAGCAGTTCTTC.

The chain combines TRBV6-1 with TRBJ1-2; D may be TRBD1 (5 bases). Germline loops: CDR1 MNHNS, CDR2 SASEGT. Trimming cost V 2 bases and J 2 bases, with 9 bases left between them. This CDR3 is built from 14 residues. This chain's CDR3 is CASSENRQNYGYTF. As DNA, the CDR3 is TGTGCCAGCAGTGAAAACAGGCAGAACTATGGCTACACCTTC.

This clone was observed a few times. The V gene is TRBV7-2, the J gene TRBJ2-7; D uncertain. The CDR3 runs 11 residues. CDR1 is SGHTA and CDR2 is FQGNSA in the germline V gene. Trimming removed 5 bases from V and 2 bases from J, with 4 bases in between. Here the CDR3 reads CASSPAYEQYF. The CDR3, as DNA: TGTGCCAGCAGCCCTGCCTACGAGCAGTACTTC.

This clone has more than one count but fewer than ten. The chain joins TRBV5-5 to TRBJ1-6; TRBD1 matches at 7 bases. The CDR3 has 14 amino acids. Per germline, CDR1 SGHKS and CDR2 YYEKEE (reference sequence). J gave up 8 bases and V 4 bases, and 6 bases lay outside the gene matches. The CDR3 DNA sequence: TGTGCCAGCAGCCAGGGGGACAGCTATTCACCCCTCCACTTT. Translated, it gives CASSQGDSYSPLHF. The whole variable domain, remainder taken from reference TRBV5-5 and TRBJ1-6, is DAGVTQSPTHLIKTRGQQVTLRCSPISGHKSVSWYQQVLGQGPQFIFQYYEKEERGRGNFPDRFSARQFPNYSSELNVNALLLGDSALYLCASSQGDSYSPLHFGNGTRLTVT.

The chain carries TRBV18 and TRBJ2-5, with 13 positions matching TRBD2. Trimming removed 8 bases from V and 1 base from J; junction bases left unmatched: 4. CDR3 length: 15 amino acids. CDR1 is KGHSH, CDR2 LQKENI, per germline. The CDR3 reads CASRTSGGLQETQYF. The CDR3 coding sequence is TGTGCCAGCCGGACTAGCGGGGGCCTCCAAGAGACCCAGTACTTC.

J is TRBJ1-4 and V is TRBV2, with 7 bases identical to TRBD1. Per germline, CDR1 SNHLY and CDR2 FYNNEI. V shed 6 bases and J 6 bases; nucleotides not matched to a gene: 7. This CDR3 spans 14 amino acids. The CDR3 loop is CASRSLTGDEKLFF. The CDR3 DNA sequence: TGTGCCAGCAGGAGTCTTACAGGGGATGAAAAACTGTTTTTT.

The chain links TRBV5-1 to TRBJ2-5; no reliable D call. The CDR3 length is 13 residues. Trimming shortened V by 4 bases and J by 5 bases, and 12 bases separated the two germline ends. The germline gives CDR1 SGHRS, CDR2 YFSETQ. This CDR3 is CASSPNQVETQYF. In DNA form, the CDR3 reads TGCGCCAGCAGCCCGAACCAGGTTGAGACCCAGTACTTC.